Each of the 10 T cell receptor beta chains below was sequenced from the same sample in a study of human T cells and chemical hapten exposure (dated by TCRdb to about 2021). The library relied on 5' RACE. The run used an Illumina MiSeq. TCRdb trimmed the raw reads at Q25, called clones with MiXCR and kept productive beta chains. One record per CDR3 amino acid sequence lists the most common genes and DNA. The sample includes approximately 110,000 distinct CDR3 sequences, with 19% observed a single time. 2.5% to 3.5% of the sample is in the top ten clones. Unfractionated whole blood was collected in Tempus Blood RNA tubes, and total RNA was extracted from that blood. All receptors derive from a human donor in good health.

This chain connects TRBV25-1 to TRBJ1-2; no reliable D call. Looked up from germline, CDR1 is MGHDK and CDR2 is SYGVNS. The CDR3 runs 13 residues. Trimming took off 7 bases at V and 4 bases at J, with 13 bases between the two ends. DNA for the CDR3: TGTGCCAGCACCCCCGGGCCGCCCTATGGCTACACCTTC. This sequence encodes CASTPGPPYGYTF.

This clonotype turned up a few times. This sequence joins TRBV4-1 and TRBJ2-1, with unresolved D. The CDR3 consists of 16 residues. Trimming left V 0 bases short and J 8 bases short, with 17 bases between. CDR1 and CDR2 (germline): MGHRA, YSYEKL. The CDR3 coding sequence is TGCGCCAGCAGCCAAGATGAATCCCTAGGTCGGCATGAGCAGTTCTTC. Translating gives CASSQDESLGRHEQFF.

This clonotype was observed a few times. The chain has TRBV19 and TRBJ2-6; D remains unclear. The CDR3 extends over 14 amino acids. The germline V gene encodes CDR1 LNHDA and CDR2 SQIVND (reference sequence). Trimming stripped 4 bases from V and 4 bases from J, with 8 bases between. The CDR3 DNA reads as TGTGCCAGTAGTAAAAGGTCGGGGGCCAACGTCCTGACTTTC. It specifies CASSKRSGANVLTF.

This clonotype was seen more than once but under ten times. The chain recombines TRBV6-1 with TRBJ1-2; the match to TRBD1 covers 11 bases. Trimming cost V 2 bases and J 2 bases; bases outside gene matches: 1. Germline V CDR1 and CDR2: MNHNS, SASEGT. The CDR3 spans 15 residues. This CDR3 is CASSEWTGGNYGYTF. CDR3 in DNA: TGTGCCAGCAGTGAATGGACAGGGGGCAACTATGGCTACACCTTC.

This clonotype was picked up one time. The V call is TRBV5-4, the J call TRBJ2-3, with D tentatively TRBD1 or TRBD2 (6 bases each). The CDR3 sequence is 17 residues long. The V and J ends lost 0 bases and 2 bases respectively, with 16 bases between them. The germline gives CDR1 SGHNT, CDR2 YYREEE (reference sequence). CDR3 sequence: CASSLVVRGRSTDTQYF. The CDR3, as DNA: TGTGCCAGCAGCTTGGTCGTACGGGGGCGATCCACAGATACGCAGTATTTT.

This clonotype showed up just a few times. This sequence joins TRBV12-3 or TRBV12-4 and TRBJ1-5, with D uncertain. The CDR3 contains 14 residues. V lost 5 bases to trimming and J lost 0 bases, with 8 bases between them. DNA for the CDR3: TGTGCCAGCAGTGTAACACGTAGCAATCAGCCCCAGCATTTT. Translated, it gives CASSVTRSNQPQHF.

This clonotype showed up just a few times. DNA for the CDR3: TGTGCCATCAGTGAGCGACAGGTCATTTCAGACACTGAAGCTTTCTTT. Translated: CAISERQVISDTEAFF. The chain employs TRBV10-3 and TRBJ1-1, with D tentatively TRBD1 (6 bases). The CDR3 has 16 amino acids. The ends were cut back, 2 bases at V and 3 bases at J, with 16 bases in the middle. CDR1 ENHRY and CDR2 SYGVKD come from the germline V gene.

The chain carries TRBV5-6 and TRBJ1-2; D is unclear. Germline CDR1 and CDR2: SGHDT and YYEEEE. The CDR3 has 14 amino acids. Trimming removed 1 base from V and 2 bases from J, with 9 bases in between. The CDR3 sequence: CASSLMQINYGYTF. The CDR3 DNA is TGTGCCAGCAGCTTGATGCAGATAAACTATGGCTACACCTTC.

This clonotype was seen more than once but under ten times. The V call is TRBV11-2, the J call TRBJ2-1; D not resolved. The CDR3 has 14 amino acids. The V gene lost 5 bases and the J gene lost 2 bases, with 10 bases spanning the gap. Germline assignment: CDR1 SGHAT and CDR2 FQNNGV. The CDR3 protein is CASSQDRTYNEQFF. The CDR3 nucleotides are TGTGCCAGCAGCCAGGACCGTACCTACAATGAGCAGTTCTTC.

There are many counts of this clonotype. The chain uses TRBV3-1 and TRBJ1-6; unclear D gene. V lost 4 bases to trimming and J lost 10 bases, with 17 bases between them. The CDR3 is 15 amino acids. CDR1 and CDR2 from the germline V gene are LGHDT and YNNKEL (reference sequence). CDR3: CASSRQTQERSPLHF. CDR3 nucleotides: TGTGCCAGCAGCCGTCAAACGCAGGAGAGGTCACCCCTCCACTTT. Combining the CDR3 with reference TRBV3-1 and TRBJ1-6 gives the whole variable domain DTAVSQTPKYLVTQMGNDKSIKCEQNLGHDTMYWYKQDSKKFLKIMFSYNNKELIINETVPNRFSPKSPDKAHLNLHINSLELGDSAVYFCASSRQTQERSPLHFGNGTRLTVT.